There are a few counts of the clone carrying this T cell receptor (beta chain). V lost 11 bases and J 2 bases, leaving 12 bases between the germline ends. Germline CDR1 reads MNHEY; CDR2 reads SVGAGI. The CDR3 has 12 residues. The data were obtained in a study of cytomegalovirus exposure and HLA in healthy donors. Amplification used 60 Vbeta primers and 13 Jbeta primers. Assay used: immunoSEQ multiplex PCR; TCRdb lists only in-frame clones, some missing. Of about 120,000 clones listed, approximately 8.6% were seen once; the top ten hold 5% to 6.5%. Donors showed nominal health when sampled, although they likely had unrecorded immune exposures.

The receptor's source is a woman between 40 and 55 years old in good health and CMV-seropositive. Material for sequencing was PBMCs. The chain has TRBV6-5 and TRBJ1-2; D is unresolved. The DNA of the CDR3 is TGTGCCTCACGATCCGGGAACTATGGCTACACCTTC. As protein: CASRSGNYGYTF.